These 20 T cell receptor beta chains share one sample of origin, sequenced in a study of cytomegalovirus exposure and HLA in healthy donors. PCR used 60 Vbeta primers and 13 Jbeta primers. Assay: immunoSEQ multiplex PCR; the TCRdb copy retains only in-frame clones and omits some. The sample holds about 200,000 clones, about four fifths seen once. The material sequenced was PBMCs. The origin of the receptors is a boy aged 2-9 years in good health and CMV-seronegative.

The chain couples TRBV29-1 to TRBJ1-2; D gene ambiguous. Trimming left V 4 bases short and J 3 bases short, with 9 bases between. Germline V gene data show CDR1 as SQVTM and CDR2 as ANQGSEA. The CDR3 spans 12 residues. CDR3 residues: CSVARMYYGYTF. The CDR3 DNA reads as TGCAGCGTTGCCAGAATGTACTATGGCTACACCTTC.

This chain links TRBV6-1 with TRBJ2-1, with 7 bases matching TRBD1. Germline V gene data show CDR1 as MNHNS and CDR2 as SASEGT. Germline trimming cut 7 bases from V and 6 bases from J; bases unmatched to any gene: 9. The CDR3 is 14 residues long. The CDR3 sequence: CASIRDRVVNEQFF. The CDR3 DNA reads TGTGCCAGCATCCGCGACAGGGTAGTCAATGAGCAGTTCTTC.

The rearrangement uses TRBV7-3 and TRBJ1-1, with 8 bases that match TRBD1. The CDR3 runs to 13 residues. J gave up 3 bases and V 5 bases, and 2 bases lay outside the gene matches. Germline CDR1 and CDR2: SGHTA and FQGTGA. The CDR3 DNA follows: TGTGCCAGCAGCCCGGACAGGGACACTGAAGCTTTCTTT. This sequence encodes CASSPDRDTEAFF.

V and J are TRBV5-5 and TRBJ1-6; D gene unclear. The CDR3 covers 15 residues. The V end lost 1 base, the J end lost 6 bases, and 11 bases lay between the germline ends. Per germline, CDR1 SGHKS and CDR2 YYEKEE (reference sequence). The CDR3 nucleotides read TGTGCCAGCAGCTTGAATCGCAGGCTTAATTCACCCCTCCACTTT. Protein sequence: CASSLNRRLNSPLHF.

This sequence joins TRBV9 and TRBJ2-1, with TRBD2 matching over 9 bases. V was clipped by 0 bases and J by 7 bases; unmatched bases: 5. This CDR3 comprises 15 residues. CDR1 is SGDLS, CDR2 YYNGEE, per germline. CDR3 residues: CASSVVSGGRNEQFF. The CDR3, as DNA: TGTGCCAGCAGCGTAGTAAGCGGGGGGAGGAATGAGCAGTTCTTC.

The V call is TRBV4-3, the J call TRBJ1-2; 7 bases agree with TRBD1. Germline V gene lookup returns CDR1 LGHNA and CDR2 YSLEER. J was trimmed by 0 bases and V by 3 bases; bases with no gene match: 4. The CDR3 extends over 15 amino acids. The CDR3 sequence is CASSHSTGPNYGYTF. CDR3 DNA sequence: TGCGCCAGCAGCCACTCGACAGGGCCTAACTATGGCTACACCTTC.

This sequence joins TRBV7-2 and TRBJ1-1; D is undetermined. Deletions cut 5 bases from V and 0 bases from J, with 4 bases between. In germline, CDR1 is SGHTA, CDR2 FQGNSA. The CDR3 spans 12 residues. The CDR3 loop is CASSEMNTEAFF. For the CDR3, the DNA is TGTGCCAGCAGCGAGATGAACACTGAAGCTTTCTTT.

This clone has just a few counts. The CDR3 region is CASTPGQGAYGYTF. The CDR3 region has the DNA TGTGCCAGTACCCCGGGACAGGGGGCCTATGGCTACACCTTC. The chain is built from TRBV5-5 and TRBJ1-2, with TRBD1 matching over 12 bases. Germline V gene lookup returns CDR1 SGHKS and CDR2 YYEKEE (reference sequence). The trim removed 8 bases at V and 4 bases at J, leaving 6 bases unmatched. The CDR3 covers 14 residues.

CDR3: CASSSPSGQGDEKLFF. The DNA of the CDR3 is TGTGCCAGCAGCTCCCCAAGTGGCCAGGGCGACGAAAAACTGTTTTTT. The gene calls are TRBV7-9 and TRBJ1-4, with a possible D match to TRBD1 (5 bases). CDR3 length: 16 residues. The germline V gene has CDR1 SEHNR and CDR2 FQNEAQ (reference sequence). V shed 4 bases and J shed 8 bases, with 20 bases lying between them. The full variable domain, its missing parts supplied by reference TRBV7-9 and TRBJ1-4, is DTGVSQNPRHKITKRGQNVTFRCDPISEHNRLYWYRQTLGQGPEFLTYFQNEAQLEKSRLLSDRFSAERPKGSFSTLEIQRTEQGDSAMYLCASSSPSGQGDEKLFFGSGTQLSVL.

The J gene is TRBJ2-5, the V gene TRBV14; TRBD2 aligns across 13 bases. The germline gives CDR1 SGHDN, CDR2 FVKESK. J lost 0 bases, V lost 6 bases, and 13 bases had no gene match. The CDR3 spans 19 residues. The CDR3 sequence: CASSQGPGTSGMYQETQYF. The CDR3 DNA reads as TGTGCCAGCAGTCAGGGCCCGGGGACTAGCGGGATGTACCAAGAGACCCAGTACTTC.

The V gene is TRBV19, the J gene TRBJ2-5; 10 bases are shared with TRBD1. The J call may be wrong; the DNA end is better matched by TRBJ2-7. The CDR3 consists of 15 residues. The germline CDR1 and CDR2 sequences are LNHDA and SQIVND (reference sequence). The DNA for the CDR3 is TGTGCCAGTAGTATCGATGGGACAGGGGAATACGAGCAGTACTTC. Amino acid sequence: CASSIDGTGEYEQYF.

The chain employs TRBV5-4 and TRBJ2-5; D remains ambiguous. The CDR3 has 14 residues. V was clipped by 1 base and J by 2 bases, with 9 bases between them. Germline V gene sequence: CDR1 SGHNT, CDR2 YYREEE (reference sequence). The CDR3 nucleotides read TGTGCCAGCAGCTTGACGGGTTATCAAGAGACCCAGTACTTC. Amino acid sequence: CASSLTGYQETQYF.

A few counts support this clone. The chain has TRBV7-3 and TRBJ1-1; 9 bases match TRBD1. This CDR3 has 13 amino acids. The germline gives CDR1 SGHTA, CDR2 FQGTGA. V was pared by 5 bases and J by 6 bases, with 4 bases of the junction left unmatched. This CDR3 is CASSIDRGSEAFF. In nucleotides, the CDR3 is TGTGCCAGCAGCATCGACAGGGGGTCTGAAGCTTTCTTT.

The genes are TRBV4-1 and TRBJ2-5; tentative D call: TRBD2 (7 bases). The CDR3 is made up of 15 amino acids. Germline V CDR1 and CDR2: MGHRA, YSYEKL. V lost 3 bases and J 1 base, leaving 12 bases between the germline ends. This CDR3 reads CASSQGRGGQETQYF. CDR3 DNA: TGCGCCAGCAGCCAGGGGAGGGGGGGCCAAGAGACCCAGTACTTC.

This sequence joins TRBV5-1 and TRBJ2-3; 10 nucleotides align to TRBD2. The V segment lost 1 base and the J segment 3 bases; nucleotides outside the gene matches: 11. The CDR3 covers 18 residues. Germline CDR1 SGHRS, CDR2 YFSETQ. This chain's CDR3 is CASSLTSGAKSLTDTQYF. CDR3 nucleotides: TGCGCCAGCAGCTTGACTAGCGGGGCTAAGAGTTTAACAGATACGCAGTATTTT.

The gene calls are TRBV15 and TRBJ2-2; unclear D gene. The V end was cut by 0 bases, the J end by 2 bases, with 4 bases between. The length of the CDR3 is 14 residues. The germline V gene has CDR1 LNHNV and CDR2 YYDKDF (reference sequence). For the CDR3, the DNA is TGTGCCACCAGCAGAGATCTCAACACCGGGGAGCTGTTTTTT. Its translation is CATSRDLNTGELFF.

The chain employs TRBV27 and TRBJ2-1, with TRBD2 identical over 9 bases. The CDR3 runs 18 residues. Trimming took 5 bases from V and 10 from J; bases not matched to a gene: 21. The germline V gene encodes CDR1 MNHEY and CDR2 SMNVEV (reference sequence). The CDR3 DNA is TGTGCCAGCAGTCAAACCGCAAATACCGGGACTAGCATGTGGGAGCAGTTCTTC. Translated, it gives CASSQTANTGTSMWEQFF.

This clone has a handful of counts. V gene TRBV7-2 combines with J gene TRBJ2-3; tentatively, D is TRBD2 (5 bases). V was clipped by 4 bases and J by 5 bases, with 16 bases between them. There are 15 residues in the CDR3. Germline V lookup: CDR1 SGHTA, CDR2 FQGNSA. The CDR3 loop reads CASSSPRGLGDTQYF. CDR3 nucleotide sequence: TGTGCCAGCAGCTCCCCACGGGGTCTAGGAGATACGCAGTATTTT.

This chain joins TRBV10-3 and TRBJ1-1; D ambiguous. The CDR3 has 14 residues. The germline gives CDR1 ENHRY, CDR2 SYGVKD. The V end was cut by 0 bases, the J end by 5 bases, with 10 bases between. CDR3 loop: CAISESGGETEAFF. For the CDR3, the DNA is TGTGCCATCAGTGAGTCTGGAGGAGAAACTGAAGCTTTCTTT.

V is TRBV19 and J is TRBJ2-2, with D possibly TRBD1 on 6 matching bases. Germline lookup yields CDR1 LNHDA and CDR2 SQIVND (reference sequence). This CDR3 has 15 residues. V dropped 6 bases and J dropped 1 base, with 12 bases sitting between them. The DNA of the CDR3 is TGTGCCAGTAGAACTTACAGGGAGAACACCGGGGAGCTGTTTTTT. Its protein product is CASRTYRENTGELFF.